This T cell receptor (beta chain) originates from a study of cytomegalovirus exposure and HLA in healthy donors. Overall study findings and caveats: Reportedly, cytomegalovirus status was diagnosed with high sensitivity and specificity. Accurate prediction of most subjects' HLA-A and HLA-B alleles from TCR beta sequences was reported.

Vbeta (60) and Jbeta (13) primers were used in the PCR. Methods used by the authors: Counted up in a later analysis, unique TCR beta chains came to approximately 83 million, with around 10 million shared. Here immunoSEQ multiplex PCR was the method, and the copy in TCRdb shows in-frame clones only, minus some. From that table come the V and J calls and clone size; the DNA was used to work out D and trimming. The repertoire has some 150,000 clones, approximately 80% of them found once; the top ten carry 4.5%. Of note for this clone: Its matching antigen is unknown.

The sequenced sample was PBMCs. This TCR was recovered from a woman in her 50s in good health and CMV-seropositive.

CDR3 nucleotide sequence: TGTGCCAGCAGCTGGGCCGGGACTAGCGGGGGGGCCACAGATACGCAGTATTTT. Translating it yields CASSWAGTSGGATDTQYF. The chain recombines TRBV7-2 with TRBJ2-3, with TRBD2 matching over 16 bases. Trimming removed 4 bases from V and 2 bases from J; junction bases left unmatched: 6. This CDR3 is 18 amino acids long. The germline CDR1 and CDR2 sequences are SGHTA and FQGNSA.